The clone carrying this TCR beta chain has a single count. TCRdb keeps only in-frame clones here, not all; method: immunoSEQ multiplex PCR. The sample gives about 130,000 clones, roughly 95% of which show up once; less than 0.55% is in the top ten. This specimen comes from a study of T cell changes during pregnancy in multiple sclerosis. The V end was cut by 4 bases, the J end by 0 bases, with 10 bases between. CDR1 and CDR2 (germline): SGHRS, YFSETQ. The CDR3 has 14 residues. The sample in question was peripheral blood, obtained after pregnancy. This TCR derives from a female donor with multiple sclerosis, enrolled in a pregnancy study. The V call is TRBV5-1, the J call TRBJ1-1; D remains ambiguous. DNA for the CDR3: TGCGCCAGCAGCCCTGTTACAATGAACACTGAAGCTTTCTTT. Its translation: CASSPVTMNTEAFF.